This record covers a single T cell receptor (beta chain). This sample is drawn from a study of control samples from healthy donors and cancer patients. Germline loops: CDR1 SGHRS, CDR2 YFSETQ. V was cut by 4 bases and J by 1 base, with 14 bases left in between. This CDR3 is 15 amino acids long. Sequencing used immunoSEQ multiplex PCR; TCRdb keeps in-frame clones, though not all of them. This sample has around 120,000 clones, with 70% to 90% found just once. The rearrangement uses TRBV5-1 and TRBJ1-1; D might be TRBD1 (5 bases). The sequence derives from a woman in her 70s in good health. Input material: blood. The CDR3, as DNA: TGCGCCAGCAGCCGGATGGGAGGGACGAACACTGAAGCTTTCTTT. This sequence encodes CASSRMGGTNTEAFF.